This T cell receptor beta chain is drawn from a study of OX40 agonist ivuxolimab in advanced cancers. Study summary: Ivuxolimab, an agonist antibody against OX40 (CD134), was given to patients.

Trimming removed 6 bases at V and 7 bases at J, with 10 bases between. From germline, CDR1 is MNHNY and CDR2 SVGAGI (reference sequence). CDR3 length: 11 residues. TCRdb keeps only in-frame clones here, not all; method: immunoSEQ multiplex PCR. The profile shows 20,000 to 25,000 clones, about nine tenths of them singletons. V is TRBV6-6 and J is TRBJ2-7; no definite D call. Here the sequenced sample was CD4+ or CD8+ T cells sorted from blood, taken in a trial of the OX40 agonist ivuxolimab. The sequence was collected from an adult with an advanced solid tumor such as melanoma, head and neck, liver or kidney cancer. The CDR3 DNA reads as TGTGCCAGCAGCTACCTGGAGGAGCAGTACTTC. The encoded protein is CASSYLEEQYF.